These 26 T cell receptor beta chains originate from one sample sequenced in a study of blood T cell repertoires in COVID-19. TCRdb's copy holds only in-frame clones and misses some; the assay was immunoSEQ multiplex PCR. The sample has a few hundred thousand clones; roughly 80% are singletons. Sequenced sample: peripheral blood. The receptors shown here come from a woman aged 80 or over with COVID-19, enrolled during active disease.

The chain combines TRBV11-2 with TRBJ2-5; maybe TRBD1 (5 bases). This CDR3 spans 15 amino acids. Germline V gives CDR1 SGHAT, CDR2 FQNNGV. Trimming took 2 bases from V and 4 from J, leaving 14 bases between them. The CDR3 DNA sequence: TGTGCCAGCAGCTTAACATCAGGGTCGGGAGAGACCCAGTACTTC. Translation gives CASSLTSGSGETQYF.

The rearrangement links TRBV12-3 or TRBV12-4 to TRBJ1-2; 7 bases match TRBD1. V shed 5 bases and J 4 bases; nucleotides not matched to a gene: 1. The CDR3 loop spans 12 amino acids. The CDR3 DNA follows: TGTGCCAGCAGTGGGACAGTCTATGGCTACACCTTC. Translated, it gives CASSGTVYGYTF.

The rearrangement joins TRBV12-3 or TRBV12-4 to TRBJ1-5; tentative D call: TRBD1 (6 bases). Trimming shortened V by 9 bases and J by 5 bases, and 11 bases separated the two germline ends. The CDR3 has 12 amino acids. This chain's CDR3 is CASTRGDQPQHF. CDR3 sequence (DNA): TGTGCCAGTACCAGGGGCGATCAGCCCCAGCATTTT.

As for this clone: An end of the junction does not agree with germline; a read error may underlie this. CDR3 protein: CASSLVLGELFF. Written as DNA, the CDR3 is TGTGCCAGCAGTTTAGTACTTGGGGAGCTGTTTTTT. V gene TRBV7-9 combines with J gene TRBJ2-2; no clear D gene. This CDR3 is built from 12 residues. CDR1 SEHNR and CDR2 FQNEAQ come from the germline V gene (reference sequence). The complete variable domain, with remaining parts taken from reference TRBV7-9 and TRBJ2-2, reads DTGVSQNPRHKITKRGQNVTFRCDPISEHNRLYWYRQTLGQGPEFLTYFQNEAQLEKSRLLSDRFSAERPKGSFSTLEIQRTEQGDSAMYLCASSLVLGELFFGEGSRLTVL.

The J gene is TRBJ1-1, the V gene TRBV11-1; 9 nucleotides agree with TRBD1. Germline trimming cut 4 bases from V and 1 base from J; bases unmatched to any gene: 7. Germline assignment: CDR1 SGHAT and CDR2 FQDESV (reference sequence). This CDR3 is built from 16 residues. The CDR3 is CASSWDREVWNTEAFF. The CDR3, as DNA: TGTGCCAGCAGCTGGGACAGGGAGGTATGGAACACTGAAGCTTTCTTT. Together with reference TRBV11-1 and TRBJ1-1, the CDR3 gives the full variable domain: EAEVAQSPRYKITEKSQAVAFWCDPISGHATLYWYRQILGQGPELLVQFQDESVVDDSQLPKDRFSAERLKGVDSTLKIQPAELGDSAMYLCASSWDREVWNTEAFFGQGTRLTVV.

This clone was recorded once. The chain carries TRBV13 and TRBJ2-3; D is ambiguous. From germline, CDR1 is PRHDT and CDR2 FYEKMQ (reference sequence). The CDR3 length is 18 residues. Trimming cost V 5 bases and J 0 bases, with 21 bases left between them. This CDR3 reads CASSRRGTAAHSTDTQYF. Here the CDR3 DNA reads TGTGCCAGCAGCCGCAGAGGTACGGCGGCACATAGCACAGATACGCAGTATTTT.

This chain uses TRBV4-1 with TRBJ2-3, with D tentatively TRBD2 (5 bases). CDR1 is MGHRA and CDR2 is YSYEKL in the germline V gene. The CDR3 totals 13 residues. Between the trimmed V and J ends, which lost 0 bases and 14 bases, there was a span of 15 bases. CDR3 nucleotide sequence: TGCGCCAGCAGCCAAGATCCGAGTCGGGAACCGTATTTT. Amino acid sequence: CASSQDPSREPYF.

V gene TRBV7-9 combines with J gene TRBJ1-4; 8 bases are a match to TRBD1. J gave up 6 bases and V 0 bases, and 6 bases lay outside the gene matches. Germline V gives CDR1 SEHNR, CDR2 FQNEAQ (reference sequence). This CDR3 has 16 amino acids. CDR3 amino acids: CASSLAHGQGYEKLFF. CDR3 nucleotide sequence: TGTGCCAGCAGCTTAGCGCATGGACAGGGATATGAAAAACTGTTTTTT.

This chain uses TRBV19 with TRBJ1-6; TRBD1 is a possible D gene (6 bases). CDR1 and CDR2 from the germline V gene are LNHDA and SQIVND (reference sequence). Trimming pared 7 bases from V and 9 bases from J, leaving 16 bases between. The CDR3 is made up of 14 amino acids. CDR3: CASTTGTRGSPLHF. As DNA, the CDR3 is TGTGCCAGTACCACCGGGACACGAGGTTCACCCCTCCACTTT.

The rearrangement uses TRBV27 and TRBJ1-5, with 7 positions matching TRBD1. V dropped 5 bases and J dropped 4; count of bases not matched to a gene: 11. From germline, CDR1 is MNHEY and CDR2 SMNVEV (reference sequence). This CDR3 spans 16 amino acids. The CDR3 sequence is CASSPGTDVKNQPQHF. The CDR3 coding sequence is TGTGCCAGCAGTCCCGGGACAGACGTAAAAAATCAGCCCCAGCATTTT.

This clone has only one observation. This chain connects TRBV19 to TRBJ2-3; a weak D match, TRBD1 (6 bases). Deletions cut 4 bases from V and 6 bases from J, with 17 bases between. Germline assignment: CDR1 LNHDA and CDR2 SQIVND (reference sequence). The CDR3 runs to 15 residues. CDR3 region: CASSNRDTPGDTQYF. CDR3 bases: TGTGCCAGTAGTAACCGGGACACTCCTGGGGATACGCAGTATTTT. The whole variable domain, remainder taken from reference TRBV19 and TRBJ2-3, is DGGITQSPKYLFRKEGQNVTLSCEQNLNHDAMYWYRQDPGQGLRLIYYSQIVNDFQKGDIAEGYSVSREKKESFPLTVTSAQKNPTAFYLCASSNRDTPGDTQYFGPGTRLTVL.

The chain recombines TRBV19 with TRBJ1-3, with 7 positions matching TRBD1. CDR1 LNHDA and CDR2 SQIVND come from the germline V gene (reference sequence). V trimming: 9 bases; J trimming: 4 bases; junction bases outside the gene matches: 12. The CDR3 runs 15 residues. The DNA for the CDR3 is TGTGCCAGCCAATCCGACAGGGTGGAAGGAAACACCATATATTTT. Translating it yields CASQSDRVEGNTIYF.

Notes on this clone: The same CDR3 also results from other DNA sequences found in this sample. This chain links TRBV18 with TRBJ2-7; TRBD1 matches 8 bases. The germline gives CDR1 KGHSH, CDR2 LQKENI. This CDR3 contains 12 residues. J was trimmed by 5 bases and V by 6 bases; bases with no gene match: 3. The CDR3: CASSPTGDEQYF. CDR3 DNA sequence: TGTGCCAGCTCCCCGACAGGGGACGAGCAGTACTTC.

The rearrangement links TRBV30 to TRBJ2-7; a possible D gene is TRBD1 (6 bases). CDR1 and CDR2 (germline): GTSNPN, SVGIG (reference sequence). Trimming took 4 bases from V and 9 from J, leaving 16 bases between them. This CDR3 region has 12 residues. This CDR3 is CAWNFLTGLQYF. The CDR3 DNA sequence: TGTGCCTGGAACTTTTTAACAGGGCTGCAGTACTTC.

The rearrangement links TRBV6-5 to TRBJ1-5; D possibly corresponds to TRBD1 (5 bases). Germline CDR1 reads MNHEY; CDR2 reads SVGAGI. Trimming took off 10 bases at V and 5 bases at J, with 18 bases between the two ends. This CDR3 is 14 amino acids long. CDR3 sequence: CAISREGRDQPQHF. The DNA for the CDR3 is TGTGCCATTTCCAGGGAGGGACGGGATCAGCCCCAGCATTTT.

This chain's CDR3 is CASSVGQGARGYTF. The CDR3 DNA is TGTGCCAGCAGTGTCGGACAGGGGGCTCGGGGCTACACCTTC. The gene calls are TRBV2 and TRBJ1-2, with TRBD1 matching over 11 bases. Germline assignment: CDR1 SNHLY and CDR2 FYNNEI. CDR3 length: 14 residues. V lost 4 bases, J lost 8 bases, and 6 bases stayed unmatched.

In DNA, the CDR3 is TGTGCCAGCAGCCAAGCCGGAGAGATGAACACTGAAGCTTTCTTT. Translation: CASSQAGEMNTEAFF. J is TRBJ1-1 and V is TRBV4-2; D call uncertain. Germline values: CDR1 LGHNA, CDR2 YNFKEQ. Trimming pared 1 base from V and 0 bases from J, leaving 9 bases between. The CDR3 has 15 residues.

The chain joins TRBV10-2 to TRBJ2-3; 8 nucleotides line up with TRBD2. The CDR3 covers 15 residues. Germline CDR1 is WSHSY and CDR2 is SAAADI. Trimming at V came to 11 bases and at J to 2 bases, leaving 12 bases not matched to a gene. The CDR3, as DNA: TGCGCCGGGCTTATGGGACTAGGGTACACAGATACGCAGTATTTT. Translation gives CAGLMGLGYTDTQYF.

The V and J genes are TRBV11-2 and TRBJ2-7, with D tentatively TRBD2 (5 bases). Germline values: CDR1 SGHAT, CDR2 FQNNGV. Trimming took off 2 bases at V and 5 bases at J, with 10 bases between the two ends. The CDR3 has 13 amino acids. CDR3 sequence (DNA): TGTGCCAGCAGCTTAATGCCGGGGAACGAGCAGTACTTC. This sequence encodes CASSLMPGNEQYF.

This chain links TRBV5-5 with TRBJ1-5; D possibly corresponds to TRBD1 (5 bases). CDR3 size: 16 residues. The V gene's germline CDR1 is SGHKS and CDR2 YYEKEE (reference sequence). The germline V and J ends were trimmed by 0 bases and 1 base, with 11 bases remaining between them. CDR3: CASSLAIGASNQPQHF. In DNA form, the CDR3 reads TGTGCCAGCAGCTTGGCGATAGGGGCGAGCAATCAGCCCCAGCATTTT.

This clone was picked up a small number of times. J is TRBJ1-5 and V is TRBV5-4; D remains unclear. Germline CDR1 and CDR2: SGHNT and YYREEE (reference sequence). V lost 4 bases and J lost 11, with 16 bases in between. CDR3 length: 13 residues. CDR3 sequence (DNA): TGTGCCAGCAGCGAAACCCGCACCGGGTCCCAGCATTTT. Residues: CASSETRTGSQHF.

The chain combines TRBV11-2 with TRBJ1-6; no clear D gene. V was trimmed by 8 bases and J by 10 bases, leaving 18 bases between them. This CDR3 contains 14 residues. The germline V gene has CDR1 SGHAT and CDR2 FQNNGV. The CDR3 nucleotides are TGTGCCAGCCGAGAGGGAGGGATAGGATCACCCCTCCACTTT. Translating gives CASREGGIGSPLHF.

This clone was picked up one time. The chain carries TRBV2 and TRBJ2-7; TRBD2 aligns across 7 bases. Germline CDR1 reads SNHLY; CDR2 reads FYNNEI. The trim removed 6 bases at V and 0 bases at J, leaving 8 bases unmatched. CDR3 length: 15 residues. As DNA, the CDR3 is TGTGCCAGCAGAGTGGGACTACCCAGCTCCTACGAGCAGTACTTC. It specifies CASRVGLPSSYEQYF.

This clone is a singleton in its sample. The V gene is TRBV6-5, the J gene TRBJ2-5; D might be TRBD1 (5 bases). Trimming pared 4 bases from V and 1 base from J, leaving 13 bases between. The CDR3 is made up of 15 amino acids. The germline V gene has CDR1 MNHEY and CDR2 SVGAGI. The CDR3 is CASSLTRTSQETQYF. DNA for the CDR3: TGTGCCAGCAGTTTAACAAGGACATCCCAAGAGACCCAGTACTTC.

Only one count was recorded for this clone. The chain recombines TRBV5-1 with TRBJ2-3, with 7 nucleotides matching TRBD1. The V gene's germline CDR1 is SGHRS and CDR2 YFSETQ. J gave up 2 bases and V 4 bases, and 4 bases lay outside the gene matches. This CDR3 has 14 amino acids. In DNA, the CDR3 is TGCGCCAGCAGCAACGGACAGGACACAGATACGCAGTATTTT. This sequence encodes CASSNGQDTDTQYF.

The chain links TRBV19 to TRBJ1-5; TRBD1 might be the D (6 bases). The CDR3 length is 15 residues. CDR1 is LNHDA and CDR2 is SQIVND in the germline V gene (reference sequence). V gave up 10 bases and J gave up 0 bases, with 16 bases separating them. The CDR3 spells CATTDSSNSNQPQHF. The CDR3 nucleotides are TGTGCCACCACGGACAGTTCGAATAGCAATCAGCCCCAGCATTTT. The full variable domain, rest sourced from reference TRBV19 and TRBJ1-5, is DGGITQSPKYLFRKEGQNVTLSCEQNLNHDAMYWYRQDPGQGLRLIYYSQIVNDFQKGDIAEGYSVSREKKESFPLTVTSAQKNPTAFYLCATTDSSNSNQPQHFGDGTRLSIL.